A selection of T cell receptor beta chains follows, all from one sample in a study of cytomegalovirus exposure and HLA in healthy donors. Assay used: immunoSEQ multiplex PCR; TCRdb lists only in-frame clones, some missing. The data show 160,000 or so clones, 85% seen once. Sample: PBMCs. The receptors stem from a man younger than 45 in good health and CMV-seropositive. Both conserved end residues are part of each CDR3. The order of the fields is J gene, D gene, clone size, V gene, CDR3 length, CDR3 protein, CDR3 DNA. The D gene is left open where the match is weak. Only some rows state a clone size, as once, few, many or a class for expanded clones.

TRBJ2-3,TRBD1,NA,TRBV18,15,CASSPGGQGADTQYF,TGTGCCAGCTCACCGGGGGGACAGGGGGCAGATACGCAGTATTTT
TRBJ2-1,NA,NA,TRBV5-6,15,CASSLVVARGNEQFF,TGTGCCAGCAGCTTGGTAGTAGCTCGGGGGAATGAGCAGTTCTTC
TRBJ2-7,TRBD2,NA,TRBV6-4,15,CASSDSSGGSYEQYF,TGTGCCAGCAGTGACTCGAGCGGGGGGTCCTACGAGCAGTACTTC
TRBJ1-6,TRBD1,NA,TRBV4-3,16,CASSPTGTGERSPLHF,TGCGCCAGCAGCCCTACCGGGACAGGGGAGAGGTCACCCCTCCACTTT
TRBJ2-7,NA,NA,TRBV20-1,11,CSAAMSYEQYF,TGCAGTGCAGCGATGTCCTACGAGCAGTACTTC
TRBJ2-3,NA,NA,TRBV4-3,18,CASSQIHRVTLSTDTQYF,TGCGCCAGCAGCCAGATTCACCGGGTTACTCTCAGCACAGATACGCAGTATTTT
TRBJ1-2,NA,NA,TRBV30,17,CAWSKGGGQGRIYGYTF,TGTGCCTGGAGTAAAGGGGGGGGGCAGGGAAGGATCTATGGCTACACCTTC
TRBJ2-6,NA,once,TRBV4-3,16,CASSQDWGVGANVLTF,TGCGCCAGCAGCCAAGATTGGGGGGTTGGGGCCAACGTCCTGACTTTC
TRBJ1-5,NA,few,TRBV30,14,CAWAPGARNQPQHF,TGTGCCTGGGCCCCAGGGGCTCGCAATCAGCCCCAGCATTTT
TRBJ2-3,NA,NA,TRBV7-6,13,CASSPTKADTQYF,TGTGCCAGCAGCCCGACTAAGGCAGATACGCAGTATTTT
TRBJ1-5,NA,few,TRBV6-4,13,CASSETAFMPQHF,TGTGCCAGCAGTGAAACAGCCTTCATGCCCCAGCATTTT
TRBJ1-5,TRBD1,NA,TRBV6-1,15,CASGRGTASNQPQHF,TGTGCCAGCGGTCGCGGGACAGCTAGCAATCAGCCCCAGCATTTT
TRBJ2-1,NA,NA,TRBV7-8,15,CASSLGGGPYNEQFF,TGTGCCAGCAGCTTAGGGGGGGGGCCCTACAATGAGCAGTTCTTC
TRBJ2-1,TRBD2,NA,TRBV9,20,CASSATRGLAGRSSYNEQFF,TGTGCCAGCAGCGCTACTCGGGGACTAGCGGGGCGAAGCTCCTACAATGAGCAGTTCTTC
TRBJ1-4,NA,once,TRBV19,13,CASSFATNEKLFF,TGTGCCAGTAGCTTTGCAACTAATGAAAAACTGTTTTTT
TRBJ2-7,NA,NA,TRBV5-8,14,CASSLEGLSYEQYF,TGTGCCAGCAGCTTGGAGGGGTTATCCTACGAGCAGTACTTC
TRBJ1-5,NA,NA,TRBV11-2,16,CASSLGVGRGGQPQHF,TGTGCCAGCAGCTTAGGGGTGGGAAGGGGTGGTCAGCCCCAGCATTTT
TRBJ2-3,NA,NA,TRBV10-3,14,CAISELGATDTQYF,TGTGCCATCAGTGAGTTAGGGGCCACAGATACGCAGTATTTT
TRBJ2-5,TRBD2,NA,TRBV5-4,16,CASSPMSGGLQETQYF,TGTGCCAGCAGCCCCATGAGCGGGGGCCTCCAAGAGACCCAGTACTTC
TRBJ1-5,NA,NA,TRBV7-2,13,CASSFYFDQPQHF,TGTGCCAGCAGCTTTTATTTCGATCAGCCCCAGCATTTT
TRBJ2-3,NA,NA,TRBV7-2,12,CASSLAARTQYF,TGTGCCAGCAGCTTAGCGGCCCGTACGCAGTATTTT
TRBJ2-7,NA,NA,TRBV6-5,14,CASRRGQQVIEQYF,TGTGCCAGCAGAAGAGGACAGCAAGTGATCGAGCAGTACTTC
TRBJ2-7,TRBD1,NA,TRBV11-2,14,CASSLAGGLYEQYF,TGTGCCAGCAGCTTAGCAGGGGGTCTCTACGAGCAGTACTTC
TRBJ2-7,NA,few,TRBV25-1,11,CASAYSYEQYF,TGTGCCAGCGCTTACAGCTACGAGCAGTACTTC
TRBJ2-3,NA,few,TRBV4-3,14,CASSREGRPDTQYF,TGCGCCAGCAGCCGCGAGGGCCGCCCAGATACGCAGTATTTT
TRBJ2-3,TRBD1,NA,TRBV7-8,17,CASANPRDRGWTDTQYF,TGTGCCAGCGCTAACCCCCGGGACAGGGGGTGGACAGATACGCAGTATTTT
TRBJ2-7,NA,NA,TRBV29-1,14,CSVERETGGYEQYF,TGCAGCGTTGAAAGAGAGACAGGAGGTTACGAGCAGTACTTC
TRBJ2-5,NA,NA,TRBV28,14,CASRPAGSQETQYF,TGTGCCAGCAGACCAGCAGGCTCTCAAGAGACCCAGTACTTC
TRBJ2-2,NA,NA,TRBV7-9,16,CASTTAGDSGTGELFF,TGTGCCAGCACCACGGCCGGGGACAGCGGGACCGGGGAGCTGTTTTTT
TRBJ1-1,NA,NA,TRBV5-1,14,CASSTVQGNTEAFF,TGCGCCAGCAGCACGGTACAGGGGAACACTGAAGCTTTCTTT